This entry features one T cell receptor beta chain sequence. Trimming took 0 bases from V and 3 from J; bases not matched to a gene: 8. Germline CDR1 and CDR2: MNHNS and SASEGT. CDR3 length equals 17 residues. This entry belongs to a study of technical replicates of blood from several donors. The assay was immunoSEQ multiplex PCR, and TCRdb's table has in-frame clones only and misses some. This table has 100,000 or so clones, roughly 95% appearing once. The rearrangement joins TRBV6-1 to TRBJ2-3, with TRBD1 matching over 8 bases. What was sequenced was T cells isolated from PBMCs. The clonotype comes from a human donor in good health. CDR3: CASSEALRGRLTDTQYF. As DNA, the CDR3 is TGTGCCAGCAGTGAAGCGCTCAGGGGGCGTCTAACAGATACGCAGTATTTT.